This TCR beta chain comes out of a study of identifying expanded T cells in peripheral blood. Profiling relied on immunoSEQ multiplex PCR, and the TCRdb table lists in-frame clones only, not all of them. This repertoire shows 83,000 or so clones, about nine tenths found once; its top ten account for around 4%. With 0 bases clipped from V and 4 bases from J, the junction kept 6 bases outside the gene matches. This CDR3 contains 16 residues. Germline CDR1 is LGHNA and CDR2 is YSLEER. This clonotype originated in a person between 18 and 75 years old in good health. Input material: blood. The V and J genes are TRBV4-3 and TRBJ2-3; 8 bases are shared with TRBD2. Here the CDR3 reads CASSQEGSGSADTQYF. CDR3 in DNA: TGCGCCAGCAGCCAAGAGGGGAGCGGGAGTGCAGATACGCAGTATTTT.